This TCR beta chain was sequenced in a study of beta chain features in type 1 diabetes. All of the isolated RNA was reverse transcribed, so expressed TCRB transcripts were sequenced. Sequencing used immunoSEQ multiplex PCR; TCRdb keeps in-frame clones, though not all of them. The sample has approximately 170,000 clones; approximately 7.8% are singletons. Germline CDR1 and CDR2: DFQATT and SNEGSKA (reference sequence). With V trimmed by 8 bases and J by 15 bases, 7 bases remained unmatched. The CDR3 length is 10 residues. This clone was seen a few times. Its antigen is unidentified. Sampling consisted of one heparinised blood draw per donor, averaging approximately 100 mL. General observations from the study: Fewer junction insertions and more nucleotide deletions appeared in type 1 diabetes patients. Type 1 diabetes patients had moderately but significantly shorter TCRB CDR3s in all four CD4+ subsets.

This TCR was recovered from a woman between 40 and 50 years old with type 1 diabetes. The V call is TRBV20-1, the J call TRBJ1-6; 7 nucleotides match TRBD1. Sample: central memory CD4+ T cells from blood. CDR3 in amino acids: CSSPDRHLHF. DNA of the CDR3: TGCAGTTCTCCGGACAGGCACCTCCACTTT.